What follows are 20 T cell receptor beta chains derived from one specimen sequenced in a study of T cell responses to AZD1222 COVID-19 vaccine (dated by TCRdb to about 2021). The library was made by the immunoSEQ multiplex PCR assay. TCRdb carries this immuneACCESS record with in-frame sequences only. Its versions omit some clonotypes, under half of them owing to an unresolved V gene in the studies checked, with the rest unexplained. The sample table holds around 140,000 clones, of which 70% to 90% were seen once. The ten largest clones represent 2.5% to 3.5% of the sample. The time point label, as the study defines it: baseline before first vaccination. The source was peripheral blood, collected on day 0 of AZD1222 vaccination. These receptors all come from an adult in good health.

The J gene is TRBJ1-1, the V gene TRBV19; 10 bases match TRBD1. The CDR3 covers 17 residues. Per the germline V gene, CDR1 is LNHDA and CDR2 is SQIVND (reference sequence). V lost 5 bases to trimming and J lost 1 base; unmatched junction nucleotides: 10. CDR3 nucleotide sequence: TGTGCCAGTAGTCCCCGGACAGGGGGAACGCCGAACACTGAAGCTTTCTTT. Its protein is CASSPRTGGTPNTEAFF.

The rearrangement joins TRBV28 to TRBJ1-5; possibly TRBD1 for D (5 bases). The CDR3 loop spans 18 amino acids. Trimming pared 2 bases from V and 0 bases from J, leaving 17 bases between. CDR1 and CDR2 (germline): MDHEN, SYDVKM. This CDR3 is CASSLPFRGDDSNQPQHF. Here the CDR3 DNA reads TGTGCCAGCAGTTTACCCTTCCGGGGGGACGATAGCAATCAGCCCCAGCATTTT.

V and J are TRBV28 and TRBJ1-5; D call uncertain. Germline CDR1 reads MDHEN; CDR2 reads SYDVKM. CDR3 length equals 16 residues. The V gene lost 7 bases and the J gene lost 3 bases, with 19 bases spanning the gap. The DNA of the CDR3 is TGTGCCAGCACAATAACAGACGGGAGATACAATCAGCCCCAGCATTTT. Encoded protein: CASTITDGRYNQPQHF. The full variable domain, its missing parts supplied by reference TRBV28 and TRBJ1-5, is DVKVTQSSRYLVKRTGEKVFLECVQDMDHENMFWYRQDPGLGLRLIYFSYDVKMKEKGDIPEGYSVSREKKERFSLILESASTNQTSMYLCASTITDGRYNQPQHFGDGTRLSIL.

The rearrangement links TRBV29-1 to TRBJ2-2; 13 bases map to TRBD2. After removal of 7 bases from V and 0 bases from J, the junction contained 5 bases not matched to a gene. This CDR3 spans 16 amino acids. Germline values: CDR1 SQVTM, CDR2 ANQGSEA. The CDR3: CSARLAGGPNTGELFF. The CDR3 DNA follows: TGCAGCGCCCGACTAGCGGGGGGACCGAACACCGGGGAGCTGTTTTTT.

The chain couples TRBV19 to TRBJ1-1; TRBD1 matches at 7 bases. The CDR3 covers 13 residues. Germline V gene lookup returns CDR1 LNHDA and CDR2 SQIVND (reference sequence). With 6 bases clipped from V and 4 bases from J, the junction kept 5 bases outside the gene matches. The CDR3 DNA reads as TGTGCCAGTAGGGGACAGTTTCTCACTGAAGCTTTCTTT. It codes for CASRGQFLTEAFF.

The rearrangement links TRBV18 to TRBJ2-5; perhaps TRBD1 as D (6 bases). The CDR3 totals 17 residues. Germline-derived CDR1 and CDR2 are KGHSH and LQKENI. V shed 4 bases and J shed 1 base, with 19 bases lying between them. This CDR3 reads CASSLEQGKGTQETQYF. In DNA form, the CDR3 reads TGTGCCAGCTCACTAGAACAGGGAAAGGGAACCCAAGAGACCCAGTACTTC.

J is TRBJ1-2 and V is TRBV27; D unclear. Per the germline V gene, CDR1 is MNHEY and CDR2 is SMNVEV (reference sequence). The CDR3 is 14 residues long. Trimming took 8 bases from V and 1 from J, leaving 14 bases between them. CDR3 sequence: CASSRRNSNYGYTF. CDR3 coding DNA: TGTGCCAGCTCCCGAAGGAACAGTAACTATGGCTACACCTTC.

The chain carries TRBV6-5 and TRBJ1-1, with D possibly TRBD1 on 5 matching bases. The CDR3 runs to 15 residues. The V end was cut by 6 bases, the J end by 4 bases, with 18 bases between. Looked up from germline, CDR1 is MNHEY and CDR2 is SVGAGI. The CDR3 nucleotides are TGTGCCAGCAGCTCGGAGGGCAGGGTCGCCACTGAAGCTTTCTTT. Amino acid sequence: CASSSEGRVATEAFF.

A single count supports this clone. The CDR3 nucleotides read TGTGCCAGCAGCTTAGTCTTGGCAGGTGATGGCTACACCTTC. Residues: CASSLVLAGDGYTF. The genes are TRBV11-2 and TRBJ1-2; D is uncertain. This CDR3 has 14 residues. From germline, CDR1 is SGHAT and CDR2 FQNNGV. V was clipped by 1 base and J by 6 bases, with 12 bases between them.

The CDR3 loop is CASSQGEDAEAFF. The CDR3 nucleotides read TGCGCCAGCAGCCAAGGAGAGGACGCTGAAGCTTTCTTT. The chain combines TRBV4-1 with TRBJ1-1; D is undetermined. Looked up from germline, CDR1 is MGHRA and CDR2 is YSYEKL. Trimming removed 1 base at V and 6 bases at J, with 9 bases between. The CDR3 contains 13 residues.

The genes are TRBV12-3 or TRBV12-4 and TRBJ2-1; D not certain. Trimming left V 5 bases short and J 9 bases short, with 8 bases between. The CDR3 loop spans 11 amino acids. Written as DNA, the CDR3 is TGTGCCAGCAGTCATCGAGGTGAGCAGTTCTTC. Translated: CASSHRGEQFF.

The chain uses TRBV6-6 and TRBJ2-4; TRBD1 agrees at 9 bases. V was pared by 5 bases and J by 0 bases, with 11 bases of the junction left unmatched. Germline CDR1 MNHNY, CDR2 SVGAGI (reference sequence). This CDR3 comprises 18 residues. The CDR3 protein is CASSPTGGGYLAKNIQYF. CDR3 sequence (DNA): TGTGCCAGCAGTCCCACAGGGGGCGGTTATCTAGCCAAAAACATTCAGTACTTC.

The rearrangement uses TRBV5-6 and TRBJ1-1; TRBD1 might be the D (5 bases). Germline values: CDR1 SGHDT, CDR2 YYEEEE. Trimming shortened V by 0 bases and J by 3 bases, and 9 bases separated the two germline ends. The CDR3 spans 14 residues. CDR3 nucleotides: TGTGCCAGCAGCTTGGCAGGGAGGGACACTGAAGCTTTCTTT. Translated: CASSLAGRDTEAFF.

The chain combines TRBV9 with TRBJ2-1, with a tentative D call TRBD1 (8 bases). The ends were cut back, 3 bases at V and 4 bases at J, with 17 bases in the middle. This CDR3 is built from 16 residues. The germline CDR1 and CDR2 sequences are SGDLS and YYNGEE. The DNA for the CDR3 is TGTGCCAGCAGCGCTCCGACAGGGGAGGGATACAATGAGCAGTTCTTC. Protein: CASSAPTGEGYNEQFF.

The rearrangement links TRBV24-1 to TRBJ1-1; no definite D call. CDR1 and CDR2 from the germline V gene are KGHDR and SFDVKD. V dropped 5 bases and J dropped 4 bases, with 16 bases sitting between them. The CDR3 covers 15 residues. In nucleotides, the CDR3 is TGTGCCACCAGTGCAACGGGAGGTTCAGCCACTGAAGCTTTCTTT. Its protein is CATSATGGSATEAFF.

The CDR3 is CASSSSGTYNEQFF. The CDR3 region has the DNA TGTGCCAGCAGCAGCTCCGGGACCTACAATGAGCAGTTCTTC. The V gene is TRBV11-2, the J gene TRBJ2-1; TRBD2 might be the D (5 bases). The CDR3 length is 14 residues. Trimming left V 5 bases short and J 2 bases short, with 10 bases between. Germline V gene data show CDR1 as SGHAT and CDR2 as FQNNGV. The full variable domain, its missing parts supplied by reference TRBV11-2 and TRBJ2-1, is EAGVAQSPRYKIIEKRQSVAFWCNPISGHATLYWYQQILGQGPKLLIQFQNNGVVDDSQLPKDRFSAERLKGVDSTLKIQPAKLEDSAVYLCASSSSGTYNEQFFGPGTRLTVL.

The chain couples TRBV9 to TRBJ2-3, with 14 nucleotides matching TRBD2. Germline lookup yields CDR1 SGDLS and CDR2 YYNGEE. This CDR3 comprises 19 residues. V dropped 4 bases and J dropped 5; count of bases not matched to a gene: 15. CDR3 coding DNA: TGTGCCAGCAGCCAGATAAAAGGCCTGACTAGCGGGGGGGGAGATACGCAGTATTTT. It is translated as CASSQIKGLTSGGGDTQYF.

The gene calls are TRBV29-1 and TRBJ2-7; 9 bases align to TRBD2. The trim removed 6 bases at V and 4 bases at J, leaving 4 bases unmatched. This CDR3 region has 12 residues. The germline CDR1 and CDR2 sequences are SQVTM and ANQGSEA. In DNA, the CDR3 is TGCAGCGTACTAGCGGGCGATTACGAGCAGTACTTC. Translated: CSVLAGDYEQYF.

CDR3 coding DNA: TGTGCCAGCAGTTTAGGCGCCTACGAGCAGTACTTC. It yields the protein CASSLGAYEQYF. The chain combines TRBV28 with TRBJ2-7; D ambiguous. Trimming cost V 2 bases and J 2 bases, with 4 bases left between them. The length of the CDR3 is 12 residues. CDR1 is MDHEN and CDR2 is SYDVKM in the germline V gene.

This chain uses TRBV19 with TRBJ2-7; a weak D match, TRBD1 (5 bases). The CDR3 spans 15 residues. Deletions cut 5 bases from V and 4 bases from J, with 18 bases between. Per germline, CDR1 LNHDA and CDR2 SQIVND (reference sequence). The CDR3 loop is CASSPFDSLRYEQYF. The DNA for the CDR3 is TGTGCCAGTAGTCCATTCGACAGTCTCCGTTACGAGCAGTACTTC. The full variable domain, its missing parts supplied by reference TRBV19 and TRBJ2-7, is DGGITQSPKYLFRKEGQNVTLSCEQNLNHDAMYWYRQDPGQGLRLIYYSQIVNDFQKGDIAEGYSVSREKKESFPLTVTSAQKNPTAFYLCASSPFDSLRYEQYFGPGTRLTVT.